One sample yielded the 5 T cell receptor beta chains listed below, sequenced in a study of beta chain features in type 1 diabetes. The study reverse transcribed the entire isolated RNA, so it sequenced expressed TCRB transcripts. Repertoires were generated with immunoSEQ multiplex PCR, while TCRdb's copy carries only in-frame clones and drops some. The repertoire consists of under 500,000 clones, with over 25% occurring once and the leading ten covering 0.05% to 0.07%. Sequences were obtained from naive CD4+ T cells from blood. The receptor source for this set is a man aged 18 to 30 in good health.

The chain links TRBV5-4 to TRBJ2-3, with 10 bases lining up with TRBD2. J gave up 0 bases and V 5 bases, and 9 bases lay outside the gene matches. Looked up from germline, CDR1 is SGHNT and CDR2 is YYREEE (reference sequence). This CDR3 contains 17 residues. The CDR3 bases are TGTGCCAGCAGTCAAGTTAGCGGGAGGACTAGCACAGATACGCAGTATTTT. This codes for CASSQVSGRTSTDTQYF.

This clone was detected a few times. A much larger clone is a single base away; this may be a read error. Other DNA sequences in this specimen translate into the identical CDR3. V and J are TRBV18 and TRBJ2-3, with no clear D. Germline assignment: CDR1 KGHSH and CDR2 LQKENI. The CDR3 covers 13 residues. V lost 3 bases to trimming and J lost 0 bases, with 4 bases between them. The CDR3 region has the DNA TGTGCCAGCTCACCTCCTAGCACAGATACGCAGTATTTT. Residues: CASSPPSTDTQYF. The full variable domain, completed using reference TRBV18 and TRBJ2-3, is NAGVMQNPRHLVRRRGQEARLRCSPMKGHSHVYWYRQLPEEGLKFMVYLQKENIIDESGMPKERFSAEFPKEGPSILRIQQVVRGDSAAYFCASSPPSTDTQYFGPGTRLTVL.

The J gene is TRBJ2-5, the V gene TRBV5-1; no reliable D call. The CDR3 has 14 amino acids. V was clipped by 0 bases and J by 0 bases, with 6 bases between them. Germline values: CDR1 SGHRS, CDR2 YFSETQ. The CDR3 sequence: CASSLELDQETQYF. CDR3 in DNA: TGCGCCAGCAGCTTGGAGCTAGACCAAGAGACCCAGTACTTC.

The CDR3 spells CASSSSWGETQYF. The CDR3 DNA sequence: TGTGCCAGCAGTTCATCCTGGGGGGAGACCCAGTACTTC. The gene calls are TRBV27 and TRBJ2-5, with D possibly being TRBD1 or TRBD2 (5 bases each). The germline CDR1 and CDR2 sequences are MNHEY and SMNVEV (reference sequence). Trimming left V 4 bases short and J 5 bases short, with 11 bases between. The CDR3 has 13 amino acids.

The chain links TRBV7-6 to TRBJ2-1, with a weak D call TRBD1 (6 bases). CDR1 and CDR2 (germline): SGHVS, FNYEAQ. V was cut by 3 bases and J by 2 bases, with 8 bases left in between. The CDR3 contains 14 residues. CDR3 amino acids: CASSFQGPYNEQFF. As DNA, the CDR3 is TGTGCCAGCAGCTTCCAGGGGCCCTACAATGAGCAGTTCTTC.